The 9 T cell receptor beta chains below were found in one sample sequenced in a study of T cells of healthy individuals (dated by TCRdb to 2017 to 2018). Library method: 5' RACE. Sequenced on an Illumina MiSeq. The public sequencing data were trimmed at Q25 with fastp and processed into clonotypes with MiXCR by TCRdb, which kept only in-frame beta chains. All rows with the same CDR3 protein become a single entry with the most common DNA and genes. A total of around 80,000 distinct CDR3 sequences appear in this sample, about 5% of them only once. 7.5% to 8% of the sample belongs to the ten largest clones. The receptor source for this set is a female donor in good health.

This clonotype was counted at least ten times. This chain uses TRBV6-6 with TRBJ2-3, with D possibly matching TRBD2 (6 bases). CDR3 length equals 18 residues. The ends were cut back, 5 bases at V and 7 bases at J, with 28 bases in the middle. Germline values: CDR1 MNHNY, CDR2 SVGAGI (reference sequence). CDR3: CASSPPPSRGGPGHTQYF. CDR3 sequence (DNA): TGTGCCAGCAGTCCCCCCCCGAGTCGCGGAGGGCCGGGTCATACGCAGTATTTT.

This clonotype was seen at least ten times. The chain links TRBV7-8 to TRBJ2-3; 7 bases are shared with TRBD2. After removal of 3 bases from V and 4 bases from J, the junction contained 10 bases not matched to a gene. The CDR3 has 16 residues. Germline-derived CDR1 and CDR2 are SGHVS and FQNEAQ. The CDR3 nucleotides read TGTGCCAGCAGCTTTTCTAGCGGCCTAGCTTCAGATACGCAGTATTTT. Amino acid sequence: CASSFSSGLASDTQYF.

This clonotype appeared many times. V and J are TRBV14 and TRBJ2-5; D call uncertain. This CDR3 is 13 amino acids long. Trimming shortened V by 1 base and J by 7 bases, and 10 bases separated the two germline ends. Germline CDR1 is SGHDN and CDR2 is FVKESK. CDR3 in amino acids: CASSQGRVATQYF. The CDR3 nucleotides read TGTGCCAGCAGCCAAGGCCGGGTGGCGACCCAGTACTTC.

This chain links TRBV28 with TRBJ1-1, with D possibly being TRBD1 (6 bases). CDR1 MDHEN and CDR2 SYDVKM come from the germline V gene. This CDR3 is 14 amino acids long. The V end lost 5 bases, the J end lost 0 bases, and 10 bases lay between the germline ends. The DNA of the CDR3 is TGTGCCAGCAGTCTACAGGGCATGAACACTGAAGCTTTCTTT. This gives the protein CASSLQGMNTEAFF.

This clonotype was detected many times. The rearrangement joins TRBV7-8 to TRBJ1-5; D may be TRBD1 (5 bases). This CDR3 has 14 amino acids. Deletions cut 2 bases from V and 3 bases from J, with 8 bases between. Germline V gives CDR1 SGHVS, CDR2 FQNEAQ. DNA of the CDR3: TGTGCCAGCAGCTTACGGGGGAACAATCAGCCCCAGCATTTT. Protein product: CASSLRGNNQPQHF.

This clonotype showed up many times. V and J are TRBV6-2 or TRBV6-3 and TRBJ2-1; 9 bases are a match to TRBD2. CDR1 MNHEY and CDR2 SVGEGT come from the germline V gene. V gave up 3 bases and J gave up 2 bases; unmatched junction bases: 2. There are 15 residues in the CDR3. The CDR3 DNA follows: TGTGCCAGCAGTTATGGGACTAGCACCTACAATGAGCAGTTCTTC. Translation: CASSYGTSTYNEQFF.

This clonotype was observed a handful of times. This chain joins TRBV5-1 and TRBJ1-1, with 8 bases lining up with TRBD1. Trimming removed 7 bases from V and 3 bases from J; junction bases left unmatched: 8. Germline CDR1 reads SGHRS; CDR2 reads YFSETQ. The length of the CDR3 is 14 residues. The CDR3 spells CASGQDRADTEAFF. DNA of the CDR3: TGCGCCAGCGGTCAGGACAGGGCGGACACTGAAGCTTTCTTT.

This clonotype was detected many times. This rearrangement joins TRBV28 to TRBJ2-1; 10 bases are a match to TRBD2. Germline assignment: CDR1 MDHEN and CDR2 SYDVKM. V dropped 6 bases and J dropped 5; count of bases not matched to a gene: 10. This CDR3 has 16 amino acids. DNA of the CDR3: TGTGCCAGCAGCCCCGAGCGGGAGGGCCGTGACAATGAGCAGTTCTTC. It codes for CASSPEREGRDNEQFF.

This clonotype was counted ten times or more. The V call is TRBV7-3, the J call TRBJ2-7, with D possibly TRBD2 on 6 matching bases. V was cut by 1 base and J by 1 base, with 14 bases left in between. Germline CDR1 reads SGHTA; CDR2 reads FQGTGA. There are 16 residues in the CDR3. The CDR3 DNA follows: TGTGCCAGCAGCTTAAATCCCCCGGGGAGGTCCTACGAGCAGTACTTC. The encoded protein is CASSLNPPGRSYEQYF.